The rows below give T cell receptor beta chains drawn from one sample of a study of T cells in Graves' hyperthyroidism and ophthalmopathy. TCRdb ran MiXCR on the multiplex PCR reads and lists one entry per CDR3 protein. The profile covers roughly 570,000 distinct CDR3 sequences, with 15% to 18% appearing a single time and less than 9.5% taken by the ten largest. The sequencing sample was made of blood. The source is a woman aged 30 to 39 with Graves' hyperthyroidism. CDR3s include the opening cysteine and the closing phenylalanine or tryptophan. A D gene is named only where the DNA matches it firmly. Size tells how often a clone was seen (once, few, many) or the class of an expanded clone, and some rows leave it out.

15	-	-	TRBJ2-7	TRBV6-1	CASRRQQGSSYEQYF	TGTGCCAGCAGACGACAACAGGGTAGCTCCTACGAGCAGTACTTC
15	-	-	TRBJ1-1	TRBV19	CASTTGAPAPAEAFF	TGTGCCAGTACCACGGGGGCGCCCGCCCCAGCTGAAGCTTTCTTT
15	TRBD1	many	TRBJ2-7	TRBV27	CASSRGTVSRYEQYF	TGTGCCAGCAGCCGTGGGACAGTGAGTCGTTATGAGCAGTACTTC
16	TRBD2	few	TRBJ2-3	TRBV7-8	CASSSLAGTSTDTQYF	TGTGCCAGCAGCTCCCTAGCGGGCACTAGCACAGATACGCAGTATTTT
15	-	-	TRBJ1-4	TRBV25-1	CASSDIGVPNEKLFF	TGTGCCAGCAGTGATATAGGGGTGCCTAATGAAAAACTGTTTTTT
13	-	many	TRBJ2-7	TRBV11-2	CASSLRFTYEQYF	TGTGCCAGCAGCTTAAGATTCACCTACGAGCAGTACTTC
15	TRBD1	-	TRBJ1-5	TRBV4-1	CASSQDGQGYQPQHF	TGCGCCAGCAGCCAGGATGGACAGGGATATCAGCCCCAGCATTTT
16	TRBD2	many	TRBJ2-2	TRBV5-1	CASSLDTSGTAGELFF	TGCGCCAGCAGCTTGGATACTAGCGGGACAGCCGGGGAGCTGTTTTTT
14	-	few	TRBJ1-4	TRBV28	CASRPYRLQEKLFF	TGTGCCAGCAGACCCTACAGGCTCCAGGAAAAACTGTTTTTT
11	-	-	TRBJ1-1	TRBV6-1	CASSFNESAFF	TGTGCCAGCAGTTTTAACGAGAGTGCTTTCTTT
12	-	many	TRBJ2-1	TRBV7-6	CASSLGTLEQFF	TGTGCCAGCAGCTTAGGGACTCTTGAGCAGTTCTTC
15	-	many	TRBJ2-7	TRBV10-1	CASSESRLALSEQYF	TGCGCCAGCAGTGAGTCCCGACTCGCCTTGAGCGAGCAGTACTTC
14	-	few	TRBJ2-2	TRBV2	CASSEGWNTGELFF	TGTGCCAGCAGTGAAGGTTGGAACACCGGGGAGCTGTTTTTT
14	-	few	TRBJ1-2	TRBV19	CASSQSAPSYDYTF	TGTGCCAGTAGTCAGTCAGCTCCCAGCTACGACTACACCTTC
13	-	many	TRBJ2-1	TRBV28	CASSVRGGDEQFF	TGTGCCAGCAGTGTGCGTGGAGGCGATGAGCAGTTCTTC
15	TRBD1	few	TRBJ2-1	TRBV15	CATSRGTGVLLEQFF	TGTGCCACCAGCAGAGGGACAGGGGTTCTACTTGAGCAGTTCTTC
15	-	few	TRBJ2-1	TRBV4-3	CASSQDGSPYNEQFF	TGCGCCAGCAGCCAAGATGGGAGCCCCTACAATGAGCAGTTCTTC
14	-	many	TRBJ1-1	TRBV6-1	CASSLTQGNTEAFF	TGTGCCAGCAGTTTAACTCAGGGGAACACTGAAGCTTTCTTT
15	-	few	TRBJ1-4	TRBV20-1	CSARAFGWGSEKLFF	TGCAGTGCTAGAGCATTTGGGTGGGGGAGTGAAAAACTGTTTTTT
13	-	-	TRBJ2-1	TRBV12-3/TRBV12-4	CASRTQGHNEQFF	TGTGCCAGCAGGACACAGGGTCACAATGAGCAGTTCTTC
11	-	many	TRBJ2-3	TRBV27	CASSFGDTQYF	TGTGCCAGCAGCTTTGGAGATACGCAGTATTTT
14	-	many	TRBJ1-2	TRBV27	CASSPPDSNYGYTF	TGTGCCAGCAGTCCCCCGGACAGTAACTATGGCTACACCTTC
14	-	many	TRBJ2-1	TRBV12-3/TRBV12-4	CASSLGDYDNEQFF	TGTGCCAGCAGTTTAGGAGACTACGACAATGAGCAGTTCTTC
13	-	-	TRBJ2-1	TRBV9	CASSVARYNEQFF	TGTGCCAGCAGCGTAGCCCGATACAATGAGCAGTTCTTC
17	-	-	TRBJ2-7	TRBV19	CASSMNADLSLSYEQYF	TGTGCCAGTAGTATGAACGCGGATCTCTCTCTCTCATACGAGCAGTACTTC
14	TRBD2	many	TRBJ2-3	TRBV12-3/TRBV12-4	CASSFASGRGTQYF	TGTGCCAGCAGTTTTGCTAGCGGGAGAGGTACGCAGTATTTT
13	-	-	TRBJ2-5	TRBV7-9	CASSLVRDETQYF	TGTGCCAGCAGCTTAGTCAGGGACGAGACCCAGTACTTC
19	TRBD2	-	TRBJ2-1	TRBV11-2	CASSAPGLAGGAGWNEQFF	TGTGCCAGCAGCGCACCGGGACTAGCGGGTGGAGCTGGCTGGAATGAGCAGTTCTTC
15	-	few	TRBJ2-2	TRBV3-1	CASNMAGTNTGELFF	TGTGCCAGCAACATGGCGGGAACGAACACCGGGGAGCTGTTTTTT
13	-	few	TRBJ1-1	TRBV9	CASSAQDGLEAFF	TGTGCCAGCAGCGCCCAGGACGGCCTAGAAGCTTTCTTT
16	TRBD2	few	TRBJ2-4	TRBV5-4	CASSLDAGVGENIQYF	TGTGCCAGCAGCTTGGACGCGGGGGTGGGAGAAAACATTCAGTACTTC
16	TRBD1	few	TRBJ1-3	TRBV7-2	CASSTLQGSAGNTIYF	TGTGCCAGCAGCACATTACAGGGGTCGGCAGGAAACACCATATATTTT
15	-	-	TRBJ2-2	TRBV25-1	CASSEGRGYTGELFF	TGTGCCAGCAGTGAGGGTAGAGGGTACACCGGGGAGCTGTTTTTT
13	TRBD2	-	TRBJ2-3	TRBV20-1	CSALLSGSDTQYF	TGCAGTGCCCTACTTAGCGGGTCAGATACGCAGTATTTT
14	-	-	TRBJ2-2	TRBV11-3	CASSLEVGTGELFF	TGTGCCAGCAGCTTAGAAGTCGGCACCGGGGAGCTGTTTTTT
15	-	-	TRBJ1-2	TRBV3-1	CASSQDEADFYGYTF	TGTGCCAGCAGCCAAGACGAGGCAGACTTCTATGGCTACACCTTC
18	TRBD2	many	TRBJ2-1	TRBV6-1	CASSYGGLAGGPNNEQFF	TGTGCCAGCAGTTACGGGGGACTAGCGGGAGGGCCGAACAATGAGCAGTTCTTC
15	TRBD2	many	TRBJ2-3	TRBV20-1	CSAGISGTSTDTQYF	TGCAGTGCTGGGATTAGCGGGACTAGCACAGATACGCAGTATTTT
12	TRBD2	few	TRBJ2-4	TRBV20-1	CSAPRGRNIQYF	TGCAGTGCTCCCCGCGGGAGGAACATTCAGTACTTC
16	TRBD1	many	TRBJ1-1	TRBV5-1	CASSSSTLDRATEAFF	TGCGCCAGCAGCTCCTCAACCCTGGACAGGGCCACTGAAGCTTTCTTT
15	-	-	TRBJ2-2	TRBV7-3	CASSFGGSEAGELFF	TGTGCCAGCAGCTTTGGAGGGAGCGAAGCCGGGGAGCTGTTTTTT
15	-	many	TRBJ1-6	TRBV7-2	CASSLAQGRDSPLHF	TGTGCCAGCAGCTTAGCCCAGGGTCGTGATTCACCCCTCCACTTT
15	-	few	TRBJ2-2	TRBV6-1	CASRVQQKLTGELFF	TGTGCCAGCAGAGTTCAACAGAAACTCACCGGGGAGCTGTTTTTT
12	-	few	TRBJ1-5	TRBV3-1	CASSQGPLPQHF	TGTGCCAGCAGCCAAGGCCCGCTTCCCCAGCATTTT
16	-	many	TRBJ2-7	TRBV20-1	CSATRERPTWVYEQYF	TGCAGTGCTACCCGGGAACGGCCGACCTGGGTCTACGAGCAGTACTTC
17	TRBD2	many	TRBJ2-2	TRBV5-1	CASSPRGGWWNTGELFF	TGCGCCAGCAGCCCCCGCGGGGGGTGGTGGAACACCGGGGAGCTGTTTTTT
16	TRBD2	few	TRBJ2-5	TRBV6-1	CASSIRAGDISETQYF	TGTGCCAGCAGTATCCGAGCGGGAGATATTTCAGAGACCCAGTACTTC
12	TRBD2	-	TRBJ2-3	TRBV7-3	CASSLGLDVQYF	TGTGCCAGCAGCTTAGGACTAGATGTGCAGTATTTT
15	TRBD1	many	TRBJ1-2	TRBV7-3	CASSPGTGANYGYTF	TGTGCCAGCAGCCCCGGGACAGGGGCGAACTATGGCTACACCTTC
11	-	-	TRBJ1-5	TRBV12-5	CASGVGQPQHF	TGTGCTAGTGGTGTAGGTCAGCCCCAGCATTTT
18	-	many	TRBJ1-5	TRBV6-1	CASIKGGNMRYGNQPQHF	TGTGCCAGCATTAAAGGGGGTAACATGCGATACGGCAATCAGCCCCAGCATTTT
15	-	-	TRBJ1-3	TRBV11-2	CASSTPPGSGNTIYF	TGTGCCAGCAGCACCCCCCCGGGCTCTGGAAACACCATATATTTT
14	-	many	TRBJ2-3	TRBV27	CASSFVSRPDTQYF	TGTGCCAGCAGTTTTGTCTCACGGCCAGATACGCAGTATTTT
15	-	many	TRBJ1-1	TRBV28	CASGLGGVANAGAFF	TGTGCCAGCGGCTTAGGCGGGGTAGCTAACGCAGGAGCTTTCTTT
13	-	-	TRBJ1-1	TRBV6-2/TRBV6-3	CASRWGVDTEAFF	TGTGCCAGCAGATGGGGAGTGGATACTGAAGCTTTCTTT
16	-	many	TRBJ2-1	TRBV12-3/TRBV12-4	CASSFWGREVDNEQFF	TGTGCCAGCAGTTTTTGGGGCAGGGAGGTTGACAATGAGCAGTTCTTC
15	-	many	TRBJ2-3	TRBV6-5	CASSYSQGNTDTQYF	TGTGCCAGCAGTTACTCTCAGGGAAACACAGATACGCAGTATTTT
15	TRBD1	many	TRBJ1-1	TRBV6-2/TRBV6-3	CASSYGTTGETEAFF	TGTGCCAGCAGTTATGGAACGACAGGGGAGACTGAAGCTTTCTTT
13	-	many	TRBJ2-3	TRBV27	CASSLRGPDTQYF	TGTGCCAGCAGTTTACGGGGCCCAGATACGCAGTATTTT
14	-	many	TRBJ2-5	TRBV18	CASASGTTQETQYF	TGTGCCAGCGCGTCGGGGACAACACAAGAGACCCAGTACTTC